This T cell receptor (beta chain) derives from a study of T-cell memory formation after mild COVID-19. Notes on the study in general: Clones that shrank (day 15 to 85) were balanced CD4/CD8, whereas later expanders leaned CD4+. CD4+ clones that contracted lay mainly in CM and EM; CD8+ ones lay in EMRA.

TCRdb reanalysed the 5' RACE reads using MiXCR and keeps one entry per CDR3 protein. The table includes about 350,000 distinct CDR3 sequences, 20% to 25% detected once. The V end lost 8 bases, the J end lost 6 bases, and 20 bases lay between the germline ends. The CDR3 sequence is 15 residues long. In this sample, this clonotype turned up many times. Antigen unknown. This receptor was identified in a man aged 18 to 30 who had mild COVID-19 (a few samples of this study predate the infection). Cell type and time point are not known. V and J are TRBV12-3 or TRBV12-4 and TRBJ2-1; D might be TRBD2 (6 bases). Sequencing was done on a sample of PBMCs or a T cell subset sorted from them (not recorded which). As DNA, the CDR3 is TGTGCCAGCGGTGGCGGGGCCACCCCTCTCAATGAGCAGTTCTTC. Protein sequence: CASGGGATPLNEQFF.